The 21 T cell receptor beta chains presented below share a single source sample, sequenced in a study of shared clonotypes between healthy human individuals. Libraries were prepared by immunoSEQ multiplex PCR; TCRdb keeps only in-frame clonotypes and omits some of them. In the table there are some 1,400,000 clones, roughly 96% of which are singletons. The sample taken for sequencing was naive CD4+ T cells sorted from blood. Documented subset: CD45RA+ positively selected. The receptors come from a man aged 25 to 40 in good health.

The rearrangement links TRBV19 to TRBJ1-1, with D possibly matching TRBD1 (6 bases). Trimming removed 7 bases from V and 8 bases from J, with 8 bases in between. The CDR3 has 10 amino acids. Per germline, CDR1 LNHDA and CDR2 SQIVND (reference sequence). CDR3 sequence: CASTGTEAFF. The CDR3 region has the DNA TGTGCCAGTACCGGGACAGAAGCTTTCTTT.

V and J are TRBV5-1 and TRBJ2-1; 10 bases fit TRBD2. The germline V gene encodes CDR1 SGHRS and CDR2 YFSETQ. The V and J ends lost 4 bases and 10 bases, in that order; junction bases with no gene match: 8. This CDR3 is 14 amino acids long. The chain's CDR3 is CASSPRLAGREQFF. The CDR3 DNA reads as TGCGCCAGCAGCCCGCGACTAGCGGGCCGCGAGCAGTTCTTC. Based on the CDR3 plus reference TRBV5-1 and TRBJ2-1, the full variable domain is KAGVTQTPRYLIKTRGQQVTLSCSPISGHRSVSWYQQTPGQGLQFLFEYFSETQRNKGNFPGRFSGRQFSNSRSEMNVSTLELGDSALYLCASSPRLAGREQFFGPGTRLTVL.

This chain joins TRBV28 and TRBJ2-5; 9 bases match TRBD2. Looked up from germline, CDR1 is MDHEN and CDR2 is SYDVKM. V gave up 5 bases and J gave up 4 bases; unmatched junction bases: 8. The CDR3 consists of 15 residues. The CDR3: CASSPAGGRVETQYF. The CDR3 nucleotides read TGTGCCAGCAGTCCTGCGGGAGGGAGGGTAGAGACCCAGTACTTC. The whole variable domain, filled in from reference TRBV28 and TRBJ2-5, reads DVKVTQSSRYLVKRTGEKVFLECVQDMDHENMFWYRQDPGLGLRLIYFSYDVKMKEKGDIPEGYSVSREKKERFSLILESASTNQTSMYLCASSPAGGRVETQYFGPGTRLLVL.

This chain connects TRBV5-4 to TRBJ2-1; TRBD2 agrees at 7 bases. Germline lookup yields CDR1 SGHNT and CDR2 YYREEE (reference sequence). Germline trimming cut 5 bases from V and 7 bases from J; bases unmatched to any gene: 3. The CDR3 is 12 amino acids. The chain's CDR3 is CASSGGSNEQFF. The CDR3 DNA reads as TGTGCCAGCAGTGGCGGGAGTAATGAGCAGTTCTTC.

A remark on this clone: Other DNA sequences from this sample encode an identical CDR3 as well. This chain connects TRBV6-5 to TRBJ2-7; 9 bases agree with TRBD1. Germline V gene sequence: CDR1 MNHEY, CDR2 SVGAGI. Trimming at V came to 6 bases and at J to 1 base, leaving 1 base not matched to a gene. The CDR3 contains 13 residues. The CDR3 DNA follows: TGTGCCAGCAGGACAGGGGGATCCTACGAGCAGTACTTC. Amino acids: CASRTGGSYEQYF.

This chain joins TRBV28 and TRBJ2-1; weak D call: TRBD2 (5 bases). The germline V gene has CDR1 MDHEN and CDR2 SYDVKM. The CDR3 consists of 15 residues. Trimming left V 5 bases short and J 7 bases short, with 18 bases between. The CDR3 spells CASSPPGTRVNEQFF. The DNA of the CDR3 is TGTGCCAGCAGTCCGCCGGGAACGAGAGTAAATGAGCAGTTCTTC.

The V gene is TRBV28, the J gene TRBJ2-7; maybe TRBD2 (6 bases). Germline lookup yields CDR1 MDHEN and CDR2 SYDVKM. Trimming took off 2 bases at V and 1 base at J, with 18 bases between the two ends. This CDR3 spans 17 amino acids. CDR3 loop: CASSLRGTSVGSYEQYF. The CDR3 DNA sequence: TGTGCCAGCAGTTTAAGAGGGACTTCAGTGGGATCCTACGAGCAGTACTTC.

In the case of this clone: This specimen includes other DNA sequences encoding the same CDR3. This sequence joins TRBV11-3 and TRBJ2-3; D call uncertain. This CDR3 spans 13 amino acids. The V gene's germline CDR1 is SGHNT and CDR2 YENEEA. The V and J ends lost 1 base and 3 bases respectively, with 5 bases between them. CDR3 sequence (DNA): TGTGCCAGCAGCTTAGGGGTTACAGATACGCAGTATTTT. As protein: CASSLGVTDTQYF.

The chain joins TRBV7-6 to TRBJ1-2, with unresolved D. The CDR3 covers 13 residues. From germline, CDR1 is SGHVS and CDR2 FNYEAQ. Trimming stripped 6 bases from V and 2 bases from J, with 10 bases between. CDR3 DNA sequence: TGTGCCAGCAGGGACGGAACAAACTATGGCTACACCTTC. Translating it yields CASRDGTNYGYTF.

The CDR3 nucleotides are TGTGCCAGCAAAGGGGACACAGATACGCAGTATTTT. Its protein is CASKGDTDTQYF. The chain uses TRBV28 and TRBJ2-3; weak D call: TRBD1 (5 bases). CDR1 is MDHEN, CDR2 SYDVKM, per germline. This CDR3 is 12 amino acids long. With 7 bases removed from V and 2 bases from J, the gap between germline ends came to 7 bases.

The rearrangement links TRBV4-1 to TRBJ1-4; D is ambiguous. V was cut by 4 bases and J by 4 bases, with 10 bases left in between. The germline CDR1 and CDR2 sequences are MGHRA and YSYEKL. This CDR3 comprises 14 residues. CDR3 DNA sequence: TGCGCCAGCAGCCCAAGGACCCATAATGAAAAACTGTTTTTT. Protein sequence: CASSPRTHNEKLFF.

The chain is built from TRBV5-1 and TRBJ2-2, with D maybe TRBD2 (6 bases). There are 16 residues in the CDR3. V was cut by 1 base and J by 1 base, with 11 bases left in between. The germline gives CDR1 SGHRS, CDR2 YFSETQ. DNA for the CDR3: TGCGCCAGCAGCTTGTTGGGCGGGGTGAACACCGGGGAGCTGTTTTTT. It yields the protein CASSLLGGVNTGELFF.

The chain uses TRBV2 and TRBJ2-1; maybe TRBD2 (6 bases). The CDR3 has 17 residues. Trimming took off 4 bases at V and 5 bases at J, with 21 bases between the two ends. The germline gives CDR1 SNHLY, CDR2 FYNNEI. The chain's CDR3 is CASSAVDWRDEDNEQFF. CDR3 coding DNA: TGTGCCAGCAGTGCTGTGGATTGGCGGGACGAGGACAATGAGCAGTTCTTC.

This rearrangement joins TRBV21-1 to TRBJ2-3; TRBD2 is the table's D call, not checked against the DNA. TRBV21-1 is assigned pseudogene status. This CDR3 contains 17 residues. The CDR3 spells CASSKVEAGQITDTQYF. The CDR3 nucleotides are TGTGCCAGCAGCAAAGTCGAAGCGGGACAAATCACAGATACGCAGTATTTT.

The CDR3 sequence is CASSRGGSGTYEQYF. DNA for the CDR3: TGTGCCAGCAGTAGGGGTGGTAGCGGGACCTACGAGCAGTACTTC. The rearrangement uses TRBV28 and TRBJ2-7, with TRBD2 identical over 8 bases. V dropped 5 bases and J dropped 2; count of bases not matched to a gene: 8. Germline assignment: CDR1 MDHEN and CDR2 SYDVKM. This CDR3 has 15 residues.

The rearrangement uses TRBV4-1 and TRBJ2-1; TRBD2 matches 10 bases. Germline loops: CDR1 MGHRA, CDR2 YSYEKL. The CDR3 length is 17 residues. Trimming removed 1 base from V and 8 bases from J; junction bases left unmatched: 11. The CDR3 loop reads CASSQGVSSGSFYEQFF. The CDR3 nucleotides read TGCGCCAGCAGCCAAGGCGTGTCTAGCGGGAGTTTCTATGAGCAGTTCTTC.

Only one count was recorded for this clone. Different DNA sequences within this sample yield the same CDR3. The DNA of the CDR3 is TGCGCCAGCAGCTTGGGGCTAGCGGGTTTCTACGAGCAGTACTTC. Its translation is CASSLGLAGFYEQYF. The chain employs TRBV5-1 and TRBJ2-7; 8 nucleotides line up with TRBD2. The CDR3 is made up of 15 amino acids. Germline V lookup: CDR1 SGHRS, CDR2 YFSETQ. Trimming at V came to 0 bases and at J to 3 bases, leaving 5 bases not matched to a gene.

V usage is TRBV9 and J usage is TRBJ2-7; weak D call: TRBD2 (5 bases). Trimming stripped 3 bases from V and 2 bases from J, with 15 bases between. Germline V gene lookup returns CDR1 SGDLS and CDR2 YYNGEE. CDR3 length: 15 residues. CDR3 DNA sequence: TGTGCCAGCAGCGCGCGGGCTACACCCACCTACGAGCAGTACTTC. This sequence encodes CASSARATPTYEQYF.

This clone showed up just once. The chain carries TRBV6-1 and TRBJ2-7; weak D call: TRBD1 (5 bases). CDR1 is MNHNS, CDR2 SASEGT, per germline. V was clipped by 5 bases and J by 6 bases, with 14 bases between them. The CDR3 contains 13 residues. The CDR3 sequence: CASSRPPGSEQYF. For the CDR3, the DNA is TGTGCCAGCAGTAGACCCCCAGGGTCCGAGCAGTACTTC.

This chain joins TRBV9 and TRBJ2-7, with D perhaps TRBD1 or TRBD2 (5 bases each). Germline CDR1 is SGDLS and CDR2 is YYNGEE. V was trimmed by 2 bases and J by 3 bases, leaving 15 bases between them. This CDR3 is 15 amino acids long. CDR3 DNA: TGTGCCAGCAGCGTCACACGGGACGGTTTCTACGAGCAGTACTTC. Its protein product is CASSVTRDGFYEQYF.

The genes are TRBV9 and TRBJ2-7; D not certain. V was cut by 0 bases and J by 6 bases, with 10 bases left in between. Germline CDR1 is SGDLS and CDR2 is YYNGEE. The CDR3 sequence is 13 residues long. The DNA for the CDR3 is TGTGCCAGCAGCGTAGTCGGCTTTAGCGAGCAGTACTTC. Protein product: CASSVVGFSEQYF. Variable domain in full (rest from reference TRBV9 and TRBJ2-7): DSGVTQTPKHLITATGQRVTLRCSPRSGDLSVYWYQQSLDQGLQFLIQYYNGEERAKGNILERFSAQQFPDLHSELNLSSLELGDSALYFCASSVVGFSEQYFGPGTRLTVT.